These T cell receptor beta chains were read from a single sample in a study of cytotoxic CD8 clonotypes in ibrutinib-treated CLL. The protocol was immunoSEQ multiplex PCR, while the TCRdb copy is restricted to in-frame clones and leaves out a portion. The sample holds around 310,000 clones, roughly 80% seen once. Sequenced here: PBMCs, sampled before ibrutinib treatment. Source of these receptors: a human donor with chronic lymphocytic leukemia. Each CDR3 is given with its conserved first and last residue. Each record gives: clone size, J gene, D gene, V gene, CDR3 protein, CDR3 DNA. A D gene is named only where the DNA matches it firmly. A clone size is listed for some rows: how often the clone was seen (once, few, many), or a class if it is expanded.

- | TRBJ2-6 | - | TRBV18 | CASSPLGTAGANVLTF | TGTGCCAGCTCACCACTAGGGACGGCTGGGGCCAACGTCCTGACTTTC
- | TRBJ2-7 | - | TRBV25-1 | CASSESGLALSAEQYF | TGTGCCAGCAGTGAATCCGGCTTAGCCCTCTCTGCCGAGCAGTACTTC
- | TRBJ1-3 | - | TRBV28 | CASSYAQGKEGNTIYF | TGTGCCAGCAGCTACGCCCAGGGCAAGGAAGGAAACACCATATATTTT
- | TRBJ2-7 | TRBD2 | TRBV4-1 | CASSQGLTSGTNQKKTYEQYF | TGCGCCAGCAGCCAAGGTTTAACTAGCGGGACAAATCAGAAAAAAACCTACGAGCAGTACTTC
- | TRBJ2-7 | - | TRBV4-3 | CASSGDGRGSYEQYF | TGCGCCAGCAGCGGTGACGGACGGGGGTCCTACGAGCAGTACTTC
- | TRBJ2-7 | - | TRBV4-2 | CASSPGGRREQYF | TGTGCCAGCAGTCCGGGGGGCCGGCGCGAGCAGTACTTC
- | TRBJ2-1 | - | TRBV6-4 | CASRAGVYNEQFF | TGTGCCAGCAGAGCCGGGGTCTACAATGAGCAGTTCTTC
- | TRBJ2-1 | TRBD2 | TRBV5-1 | CASDKGLAGVGGDNEQFF | TGCGCCAGCGACAAAGGACTAGCGGGAGTAGGAGGGGACAATGAGCAGTTCTTC
- | TRBJ1-5 | - | TRBV10-3 | CAIGSKGDNQPQHF | TGTGCCATCGGCTCGAAGGGGGACAATCAGCCCCAGCATTTT
- | TRBJ2-7 | - | TRBV6-1 | CASSPSTGIGYEQYF | TGTGCCAGCAGCCCTTCGACGGGCATAGGATACGAGCAGTACTTC
- | TRBJ2-1 | - | TRBV13 | CASSFSRSWNEQFF | TGTGCCAGCAGCTTCTCTAGGTCTTGGAATGAGCAGTTCTTC
- | TRBJ2-1 | - | TRBV6-5 | CASSYSGYEQFF | TGTGCCAGCAGTTACTCGGGCTATGAGCAGTTCTTC
- | TRBJ2-7 | - | TRBV9 | CASSIRDSPPTEQYF | TGTGCCAGCAGCATCCGGGACTCCCCACCTACAGAGCAGTACTTC
- | TRBJ1-2 | - | TRBV7-2 | CASSPDGGLFGGYTF | TGTGCCAGCAGCCCGGACGGGGGTTTGTTTGGTGGCTACACCTTC
- | TRBJ1-2 | - | TRBV5-6 | CASSFPGVGGYTF | TGTGCCAGCAGCTTTCCAGGGGTTGGTGGCTACACCTTC
- | TRBJ2-2 | - | TRBV15 | CATSRDKGIGELFF | TGTGCCACCAGCAGAGATAAAGGTATCGGGGAGCTGTTTTTT
- | TRBJ2-7 | - | TRBV30 | CAGGRGSDEQYF | TGTGCCGGGGGAAGGGGATCGGACGAGCAGTACTTC
- | TRBJ2-7 | TRBD2 | TRBV10-3 | CAISDSGLAGEYEQYF | TGTGCCATCAGTGACTCAGGACTAGCGGGAGAATACGAGCAGTACTTC
- | TRBJ1-2 | TRBD1 | TRBV5-1 | CASRQTGGSAYGYTF | TGCGCCAGCAGACAGACAGGGGGCTCTGCCTATGGCTACACCTTC
- | TRBJ2-3 | - | TRBV6-1 | CASNDRVTDTQYF | TGTGCCAGCAACGACAGAGTCACAGATACGCAGTATTTT
- | TRBJ2-3 | - | TRBV9 | CASSVGDTGTDTQYF | TGTGCCAGCAGCGTAGGAGACACAGGCACAGATACGCAGTATTTT
- | TRBJ2-1 | - | TRBV27 | CASRTQGALYNEQFF | TGTGCCAGCAGGACACAAGGGGCGCTTTACAATGAGCAGTTCTTC
- | TRBJ1-4 | TRBD1 | TRBV11-2 | CASSYNGQGSGGNEKLFF | TGTGCCAGCAGCTACAATGGACAGGGTTCGGGAGGTAATGAAAAACTGTTTTTT
- | TRBJ2-3 | - | TRBV4-1 | CASSRNSDTQYF | TGCGCCAGCAGCCGCAACTCGGATACGCAGTATTTT
- | TRBJ2-1 | TRBD2 | TRBV29-1 | CSVNGLAGDSYNEQFF | TGCAGCGTTAACGGACTAGCGGGAGATTCCTACAATGAGCAGTTCTTC
- | TRBJ2-7 | TRBD2 | TRBV10-3 | CAISESEREKTYYEQYF | TGTGCCATCAGTGAGTCTGAGCGGGAAAAGACCTACTACGAGCAGTACTTC
few | TRBJ1-1 | - | TRBV18 | CASSPSRVGTEAFF | TGTGCCAGCTCACCTTCCAGGGTCGGCACTGAAGCTTTCTTT
- | TRBJ2-3 | TRBD1 | TRBV9 | CASSVVTGGADTQYF | TGTGCCAGCAGCGTAGTCACAGGGGGCGCTGATACGCAGTATTTT
- | TRBJ2-7 | TRBD1 | TRBV19 | CASNQGDGHSYEQYF | TGTGCCAGTAACCAGGGGGACGGGCATTCCTACGAGCAGTACTTC
few | TRBJ1-1 | TRBD1 | TRBV6-5 | CASSSGQDSGAFF | TGTGCCAGCAGTTCCGGACAGGATTCGGGAGCTTTCTTT
few | TRBJ1-2 | - | TRBV2 | CASSEEGSYGYTF | TGTGCCAGCAGTGAAGAGGGTTCTTATGGCTACACCTTC
- | TRBJ2-3 | TRBD1 | TRBV10-3 | CATSLDRGTDTQYF | TGTGCCACATCGTTGGACAGGGGCACAGATACGCAGTATTTT
few | TRBJ2-1 | TRBD2 | TRBV7-2 | CASSRGLAGGDEQFF | TGTGCCAGCAGCCGGGGACTAGCGGGAGGCGATGAGCAGTTCTTC
- | TRBJ2-4 | TRBD2 | TRBV7-6 | CASSPLGGKNIQYF | TGTGCCAGCAGCCCCCTGGGGGGGAAAAACATTCAGTACTTC
- | TRBJ1-2 | TRBD1 | TRBV29-1 | CSVRQGLYGYTF | TGCAGCGTTCGACAGGGGCTCTATGGCTACACCTTC
- | TRBJ2-1 | TRBD2 | TRBV6-4 | CASSETSGSYNEQFF | TGTGCCAGCAGTGAGACTAGCGGCTCCTACAATGAGCAGTTCTTC
- | TRBJ2-1 | - | TRBV21-1 | CASRQPTGGSVVVCHNEQFF | TGTGCCAGCAGACAACCGACAGGGGGCTCGGTCGTGGTCTGTCACAATGAGCAGTTCTTC
- | TRBJ2-7 | - | TRBV2 | CASRTDSYEQYF | TGTGCCAGCAGGACAGATTCCTACGAGCAGTACTTC
- | TRBJ1-1 | - | TRBV7-9 | CASSSYREGDEAFF | TGTGCCAGCAGCTCCTACAGGGAGGGGGATGAAGCTTTCTTT
- | TRBJ2-1 | TRBD2 | TRBV6-5 | CASSQLAASNEQFF | TGTGCCAGCAGTCAACTAGCGGCATCGAATGAGCAGTTCTTC
- | TRBJ1-2 | - | TRBV7-9 | CASRTGTTLDYGYTF | TGTGCCAGCAGAACCGGGACAACGCTAGACTATGGCTACACCTTC
- | TRBJ2-3 | - | TRBV11-2 | CASSLFLGLPSTDTQYF | TGTGCCAGCAGCTTATTCTTAGGACTTCCGAGCACAGATACGCAGTATTTT
- | TRBJ2-1 | TRBD2 | TRBV6-1 | CASLTSGRGANEQFF | TGTGCCAGCCTCACAAGCGGGAGAGGGGCCAATGAGCAGTTCTTC
- | TRBJ2-3 | TRBD2 | TRBV4-3 | CASSQAPSGRDTQYF | TGCGCCAGCAGCCAAGCTCCTAGCGGGAGGGATACGCAGTATTTT
- | TRBJ1-2 | TRBD1 | TRBV4-1 | CASSQVLTGAGRYYGYTF | TGCGCCAGCAGCCAAGTCCTGACAGGGGCGGGTAGATATTATGGCTACACCTTC
- | TRBJ2-5 | TRBD1 | TRBV5-1 | CASSYLTGEETQYF | TGCGCCAGCAGCTACCTTACAGGGGAGGAGACCCAGTACTTC
- | TRBJ1-2 | - | TRBV29-1 | CSAALGTAGYTF | TGCAGCGCCGCGTTGGGGACTGCTGGCTACACCTTC
- | TRBJ2-3 | - | TRBV11-3 | CASSRGHRTDTQYF | TGTGCCAGCAGCCGTGGACACCGCACAGATACGCAGTATTTT
- | TRBJ2-7 | TRBD1 | TRBV5-1 | CASSRGQTSYEQYF | TGCGCCAGCAGCCGGGGACAGACCTCCTACGAGCAGTACTTC
- | TRBJ2-1 | TRBD1 | TRBV5-1 | CASSWTGQGGSSYNEQFF | TGCGCCAGCAGCTGGACTGGACAGGGGGGAAGCTCCTACAATGAGCAGTTCTTC
- | TRBJ2-1 | - | TRBV9 | CASSVATRGSDNEQFF | TGTGCCAGCAGCGTAGCTACGAGAGGTTCGGACAATGAGCAGTTCTTC
- | TRBJ2-1 | - | TRBV25-1 | CASTQGRYNEQFF | TGTGCCAGCACCCAGGGGCGTTACAATGAGCAGTTCTTC
- | TRBJ1-1 | - | TRBV10-3 | CATGPGARTEAFF | TGTGCCACGGGTCCAGGGGCGAGGACTGAAGCTTTCTTT
- | TRBJ1-1 | - | TRBV30 | CAWSLGMNTEAFF | TGTGCCTGGAGTCTGGGTATGAACACTGAAGCTTTCTTT